The TCR beta chain described here comes from a study of early T cells in non-severe SARS-CoV-2 infection. Study in general: Sequenced material consisted of bulk RNA (from unsorted whole blood), and chains were unpaired.

Study observations and caveats: Anti-spike CD8 responses were favored in VDJdb matching, and private and CD4 specificities were missed.

Germline V CDR1 and CDR2: KGHSH, LQKENI. The trim removed 4 bases at V and 2 bases at J, leaving 8 bases unmatched. This CDR3 has 17 residues. The protocol attached unique molecular identifiers to individual cDNA molecules. TCRdb reprocessed the 5' RACE reads with MiXCR, giving one entry per CDR3 protein. Of fewer than 85,000 distinct CDR3 sequences listed, roughly 12% were seen once; the top ten hold 3.5% to 5.5%. As concerns this clonotype: Its specificity is not known.

The source of this sequence is an adult who was a healthcare worker with PCR-confirmed SARS-CoV-2 infection or an uninfected control (not recorded which). The gene calls are TRBV18 and TRBJ2-7, with TRBD2 matching over 13 bases. The sample taken for sequencing was whole blood. The CDR3 nucleotides read TGTGCCAGCTCACTAGGGACTAGCGGGGCGACGGCCTACGAGCAGTACTTC. Protein product: CASSLGTSGATAYEQYF.